Sequencing of this TCR beta chain was carried out in a study of shared clonotypes between healthy human individuals. Overall study context: CD4 naive cells filled three plates per donor, CD4 memory three, CD8 naive two and CD8 memory one.

Germline CDR1 reads LNHDA; CDR2 reads SQIVND (reference sequence). There are 12 residues in the CDR3. The V end was cut by 3 bases, the J end by 7 bases, with 7 bases between. Healthy HIV-negative adults with no recent acute infections or vaccinations were recruited as donors. Study findings and constraints: Shared across four donors were about 4.6% of the naive CD4 clonotypes. Against clonotypes common to all four donors, non-shared ones had lower generation probabilities.

The method was immunoSEQ multiplex PCR; TCRdb's version includes in-frame clones alone and lacks a portion of them. This repertoire shows around 2.5 million clones, under 95% found once; its top ten account for 0.35% to 0.45%. A remark on this clone: Its target is not known.

This clonotype was sampled from a man aged 18 to 29 in good health. Some clones in this sample may be carry-over from other donors' samples. The sample was naive CD4+ T cells from PBMCs. Subset denoted: CD45RA+ positively selected. The genes are TRBV19 and TRBJ1-5; D remains unclear. CDR3 region: CASSMQGQPQHF. The CDR3 region has the DNA TGTGCCAGTAGTATGCAAGGACAGCCCCAGCATTTT.